The 5 T cell receptor beta chains presented below share a single source sample, sequenced in a study of metastatic and nonmetastatic thyroid tumors (dated by TCRdb to 2019 to 2021). Library generation was performed with PCR. TCRdb records Illumina HiSeq 4000 as the sequencer. TCRdb took the public reads, trimmed them with fastp at Q25, ran MiXCR for clone calling and kept in-frame beta chains. The sample table lists roughly 33,000 clones, about 18% of them with a count of one. The top ten clones comprise roughly 12% of the sample. Before undergoing thyroid surgery, none of the patients had been given any kind of treatment. Sequenced: blood. Every receptor here comes from a male donor with papillary thyroid cancer or a benign thyroid nodule (not recorded which). Some clones in this sample may be carry-over from other donors' samples.

V usage is TRBV11-2 and J usage is TRBJ2-1; perhaps TRBD2 as D (6 bases). CDR3 length: 15 amino acids. The V and J ends lost 1 base and 7 bases respectively, with 14 bases between them. CDR1 and CDR2 from the germline V gene are SGHAT and FQNNGV. The CDR3 here is CASSLVGGEGNEQFF. The DNA for the CDR3 is TGTGCCAGCAGCTTAGTGGGGGGAGAGGGGAATGAGCAGTTCTTC. Variable domain in full (rest from reference TRBV11-2 and TRBJ2-1): EAGVAQSPRYKIIEKRQSVAFWCNPISGHATLYWYQQILGQGPKLLIQFQNNGVVDDSQLPKDRFSAERLKGVDSTLKIQPAKLEDSAVYLCASSLVGGEGNEQFFGPGTRLTVL.

Ten or more counts support this clone. The rearrangement links TRBV3-1 to TRBJ1-1; no firm D call. CDR3 size: 20 residues. V lost 1 base and J 1 base, leaving 25 bases between the germline ends. Germline V gene sequence: CDR1 LGHDT, CDR2 YNNKEL (reference sequence). The CDR3 region is CASSQGIWVSLRKPNTEAFF. The CDR3 nucleotides read TGTGCCAGCAGCCAAGGGATTTGGGTATCCCTTAGGAAGCCGAACACTGAAGCTTTCTTT. The whole variable domain, filled in from reference TRBV3-1 and TRBJ1-1, reads DTAVSQTPKYLVTQMGNDKSIKCEQNLGHDTMYWYKQDSKKFLKIMFSYNNKELIINETVPNRFSPKSPDKAHLNLHINSLELGDSAVYFCASSQGIWVSLRKPNTEAFFGQGTRLTVV.

By share of the sample, this clone is medium-sized. The chain couples TRBV6-1 to TRBJ1-6; 9 nucleotides agree with TRBD1. This CDR3 has 15 amino acids. The V and J ends lost 6 bases and 9 bases, in that order; junction bases with no gene match: 9. From germline, CDR1 is MNHNS and CDR2 SASEGT. CDR3 protein: CASSSGQGGGSPLHF. In nucleotides, the CDR3 is TGTGCCAGCAGCTCGGGACAGGGAGGCGGTTCACCCCTCCACTTT.

The chain joins TRBV10-3 to TRBJ1-1, with TRBD1 matching 8 bases. The J segment lost 4 bases and the V segment lost 11 bases, leaving 3 bases of the junction unmatched. CDR1 ENHRY and CDR2 SYGVKD come from the germline V gene. The CDR3 is 11 residues long. The CDR3 region has the DNA TGTGCCGTCACAGGGGGCACTGAAGCTTTCTTT. Translation: CAVTGGTEAFF.

This clone was detected ten times or more. This may stem from a read error, because a much larger clone lies one nucleotide away. The V call is TRBV9, the J call TRBJ1-2; D ambiguous. This CDR3 has 14 residues. Germline lookup yields CDR1 SGDLS and CDR2 YYNGEE. The CDR3 DNA sequence: TGTGCCAGCAACGTAGGTGGCGGAAACTATGGCTACACCTTC. The encoded protein is CASNVGGGNYGYTF.